This T cell receptor (beta chain) was profiled in a study of blood T cell repertoires in COVID-19. About the study: Both acute and convalescent COVID-19 samples were obtained from the United States, Italy and Spain. From T cells, B-cell-depleted T cells, or PBMCs came the material, which was cDNA or gDNA.

Source study methods: Nucleated cell number was recorded as an estimate derived from reference gene primer amplification. Clones were sequenced by immunoSEQ multiplex PCR, and TCRdb holds only the in-frame ones, with some missing. The V and J calls and clone size come from that table; D and trimming were worked out from the DNA. Altogether more than 55,000 clones are present, 70% to 80% being singletons, with the ten largest covering about a fifth. The CDR3 has 11 residues. V lost 7 bases to trimming and J lost 3 bases, with 6 bases between them. The germline gives CDR1 SGDLS, CDR2 YYNGEE. This sequence originates from a man older than 75 with active or convalescent COVID-19. The sequencing input was peripheral blood. The chain recombines TRBV9 with TRBJ2-3; D is unclear. The CDR3 DNA sequence: TGTGCCAGCTCCCAGACAGATACGCAGTATTTT. Amino acids: CASSQTDTQYF.